These 24 T cell receptor beta chains originate from one sample sequenced in a study of OX40 agonist ivuxolimab in advanced cancers. TCRdb keeps only in-frame clones here, not all; method: immunoSEQ multiplex PCR. The sample includes fewer than 85,000 clones, around nine tenths of them seen just once. The sample was CD4+ or CD8+ T cells sorted from blood, taken in a trial of the OX40 agonist ivuxolimab. All receptors come from an adult with an advanced solid tumor such as melanoma, head and neck, liver or kidney cancer.

This chain joins TRBV7-9 and TRBJ2-5; TRBD1 matches at 8 bases. With the DNA end fitting TRBJ2-7 better, the J assignment may be wrong. The CDR3 length is 12 residues. CDR1 is SEHNR and CDR2 is FQNEAQ in the germline V gene (reference sequence). CDR3 amino acids: CASNLQGDEQYF. CDR3 DNA: TGTGCCAGCAACCTACAGGGGGACGAGCAGTACTTC.

DNA of the CDR3: TGTGCCAGCAGTGAAGCAAGGCCAGGGCGCTCTGGAAACACCATATATTTT. This gives the protein CASSEARPGRSGNTIYF. This chain joins TRBV6-1 and TRBJ1-3, with a weak D call TRBD1 (5 bases). Germline-derived CDR1 and CDR2 are MNHNS and SASEGT. V shed 0 bases and J shed 0 bases, with 12 bases lying between them. This CDR3 contains 17 residues.

This chain joins TRBV6-6 and TRBJ2-7, with D uncertain. Germline V gene sequence: CDR1 MNHNY, CDR2 SVGAGI (reference sequence). V was trimmed by 5 bases and J by 0 bases, leaving 11 bases between them. This CDR3 contains 14 residues. CDR3 loop: CASSHQVSSYEQYF. For the CDR3, the DNA is TGTGCCAGCAGTCACCAGGTTAGCTCCTACGAGCAGTACTTC.

This clone was seen more than once but under ten times. One end of the junction fails to match germline, which may point to a read error. The rearrangement uses TRBV27 and TRBJ2-7, with 11 bases lining up with TRBD1. The CDR3 loop spans 15 amino acids. In germline, CDR1 is MNHEY, CDR2 SMNVEV (reference sequence). The CDR3 DNA reads as TGTGCCAGCAGTTTCCGGACAGGGGGCTCCGACGAGCAGTACTTC. It encodes CASSFRTGGSDEQYF.

This clone was found once. The genes are TRBV28 and TRBJ2-5, with D tentatively TRBD2 (5 bases). The ends were cut back, 3 bases at V and 7 bases at J, with 9 bases in the middle. Germline V gene lookup returns CDR1 MDHEN and CDR2 SYDVKM. This CDR3 is 12 amino acids long. CDR3 protein: CASSLNRGTQYF. CDR3 in DNA: TGTGCCAGCAGTTTGAATCGGGGGACCCAGTACTTC. Based on the CDR3 plus reference TRBV28 and TRBJ2-5, the full variable domain is DVKVTQSSRYLVKRTGEKVFLECVQDMDHENMFWYRQDPGLGLRLIYFSYDVKMKEKGDIPEGYSVSREKKERFSLILESASTNQTSMYLCASSLNRGTQYFGPGTRLLVL.

The rearrangement links TRBV7-8 to TRBJ2-5, with D tentatively TRBD2 (5 bases). Trimming cost V 7 bases and J 4 bases, with 16 bases left between them. Germline V gene sequence: CDR1 SGHVS, CDR2 FQNEAQ. The CDR3 covers 14 residues. The CDR3 here is CASTREGFGETQYF. The DNA for the CDR3 is TGTGCCAGCACTCGAGAGGGCTTCGGAGAGACCCAGTACTTC.

This chain joins TRBV15 and TRBJ2-1; 10 nucleotides align to TRBD2. V lost 2 bases to trimming and J lost 3 bases; unmatched junction nucleotides: 10. The germline V gene has CDR1 LNHNV and CDR2 YYDKDF (reference sequence). The CDR3 totals 18 residues. Here the CDR3 reads CATSRTLGLAGDYNEQFF. DNA of the CDR3: TGTGCCACCAGCAGAACACTTGGGCTAGCGGGGGACTACAATGAGCAGTTCTTC.

This clone appeared a single time. V is TRBV5-6 and J is TRBJ1-4; TRBD1 is a possible D gene (5 bases). The CDR3 is made up of 15 amino acids. The V end lost 3 bases, the J end lost 8 bases, and 17 bases lay between the germline ends. Germline CDR1 SGHDT, CDR2 YYEEEE. CDR3 nucleotide sequence: TGTGCCAGCAGCTCCCTTCGGCAGGGCCGGGAAAAACTGTTTTTT. Protein sequence: CASSSLRQGREKLFF. Drawing the rest from reference TRBV5-6 and TRBJ1-4, the complete variable domain is DAGVTQSPTHLIKTRGQQVTLRCSPKSGHDTVSWYQQALGQGPQFIFQYYEEEERQRGNFPDRFSGHQFPNYSSELNVNALLLGDSALYLCASSSLRQGREKLFFGSGTQLSVL.

The rearrangement links TRBV19 to TRBJ1-1; unclear D gene. V lost 3 bases, J lost 1 base, and 9 bases lay in between. The CDR3 has 14 residues. CDR1 is LNHDA, CDR2 SQIVND, per germline (reference sequence). CDR3 sequence (DNA): TGTGCCAGTAGTATCGAGCGGACGAACACTGAAGCTTTCTTT. Its protein product is CASSIERTNTEAFF. Complete variable domain (other parts from reference TRBV19 and TRBJ1-1): DGGITQSPKYLFRKEGQNVTLSCEQNLNHDAMYWYRQDPGQGLRLIYYSQIVNDFQKGDIAEGYSVSREKKESFPLTVTSAQKNPTAFYLCASSIERTNTEAFFGQGTRLTVV.

The CDR3, as DNA: TGTGCCAGCAGCTTCCCGAACCCGAGAACCAACAACCCCTACGAGCAGTACTTC. Translating it yields CASSFPNPRTNNPYEQYF. The genes are TRBV7-9 and TRBJ2-7; D call uncertain. The CDR3 covers 18 residues. CDR1 and CDR2 (germline): SEHNR, FQNEAQ (reference sequence). V was pared by 3 bases and J by 2 bases, with 23 bases between.

This chain uses TRBV5-8 with TRBJ1-3; D may be TRBD1 (6 bases). V was cut by 9 bases and J by 0 bases, with 13 bases left in between. The CDR3 loop spans 14 amino acids. CDR1 and CDR2 (germline): SGHTS, YDEGEE. The DNA for the CDR3 is TGTGCCACTTCGTTCAGGGGCTCTGGAAACACCATATATTTT. It yields the protein CATSFRGSGNTIYF. The whole variable domain, filled in from reference TRBV5-8 and TRBJ1-3, reads EAGVTQSPTHLIKTRGQQATLRCSPISGHTSVYWYQQALGLGLQFLLWYDEGEERNRGNFPPRFSGRQFPNYSSELNVNALELEDSALYLCATSFRGSGNTIYFGEGSWLTVV.

The genes are TRBV28 and TRBJ2-1; 9 bases agree with TRBD2. CDR1 MDHEN and CDR2 SYDVKM come from the germline V gene. The CDR3 sequence is 15 residues long. With 6 bases clipped from V and 5 bases from J, the junction kept 8 bases outside the gene matches. The CDR3 sequence: CASRRAGGSNNEQFF. The CDR3 region has the DNA TGTGCCAGCAGACGAGCGGGAGGATCAAACAATGAGCAGTTCTTC.

The chain joins TRBV25-1 to TRBJ1-4; TRBD1 matches at 7 bases. This CDR3 spans 15 amino acids. Germline V gene sequence: CDR1 MGHDK, CDR2 SYGVNS. With 5 bases clipped from V and 6 bases from J, the junction kept 9 bases outside the gene matches. The CDR3 sequence is CASSPITGVDEKLFF. The CDR3 DNA sequence: TGTGCCAGCAGTCCAATAACAGGGGTGGATGAAAAACTGTTTTTT.

The J gene is TRBJ1-2, the V gene TRBV2; D might be TRBD1 (5 bases). The CDR3 consists of 11 residues. Germline CDR1 SNHLY, CDR2 FYNNEI. With 4 bases removed from V and 5 bases from J, the gap between germline ends came to 5 bases. The CDR3 is CASSAGYGYTF. CDR3 nucleotide sequence: TGTGCCAGCAGTGCAGGGTATGGCTACACCTTC. Combining the CDR3 with reference TRBV2 and TRBJ1-2 gives the whole variable domain EPEVTQTPSHQVTQMGQEVILRCVPISNHLYFYWYRQILGQKVEFLVSFYNNEISEKSEIFDDQFSVERPDGSNFTLKIRSTKLEDSAMYFCASSAGYGYTFGSGTRLTVV.

In the case of this clone: Additional DNA sequences in this sample encode the identical CDR3. The V and J genes are TRBV7-8 and TRBJ2-1; 7 bases line up with TRBD2. V shed 1 base, J shed 3 bases, and the junction held 6 bases outside the gene matches. The germline CDR1 and CDR2 sequences are SGHVS and FQNEAQ. The CDR3 spans 16 residues. In DNA form, the CDR3 reads TGTGCCAGCAGCTTAGGGGCCAGCGGGGTCTACAATGAGCAGTTCTTC. Protein sequence: CASSLGASGVYNEQFF.

CDR3 coding DNA: TGTGCCAGCAGCCCACGGGGGCGGAAACCCTACGAGCAGTACTTC. This sequence encodes CASSPRGRKPYEQYF. This sequence joins TRBV21-1 and TRBJ2-7. TRBV21-1 constitutes a pseudogene. This CDR3 spans 15 amino acids.

This clone is a singleton in its sample. The rearrangement uses TRBV2 and TRBJ2-1; 11 bases are a match to TRBD2. V trimming: 2 bases; J trimming: 4 bases; junction bases outside the gene matches: 4. This CDR3 contains 16 residues. The germline gives CDR1 SNHLY, CDR2 FYNNEI. In DNA, the CDR3 is TGTGCCAGCAGTGAATTTGGGACTAGCGGTTACAATGAGCAGTTCTTC. This sequence encodes CASSEFGTSGYNEQFF.

The gene calls are TRBV5-1 and TRBJ2-1; maybe TRBD2 (6 bases). CDR1 and CDR2 (germline): SGHRS, YFSETQ. V lost 4 bases and J lost 5, with 16 bases in between. The CDR3 is made up of 15 amino acids. The CDR3 DNA reads TGCGCCAGCAGCCCCACCGGGACTGCCAACAATGAGCAGTTCTTC. It codes for CASSPTGTANNEQFF.

This clone was detected a few times. J is TRBJ1-2 and V is TRBV6-5; D is unclear. This CDR3 spans 15 amino acids. The ends were cut back, 0 bases at V and 5 bases at J, with 13 bases in the middle. Germline CDR1 and CDR2: MNHEY and SVGAGI. The CDR3 DNA follows: TGTGCCAGCAGTTACTCGATGAATGGTTTGTATGGCTACACCTTC. Protein: CASSYSMNGLYGYTF.

V usage is TRBV19 and J usage is TRBJ2-5; no definite D call. CDR1 and CDR2 (germline): LNHDA, SQIVND (reference sequence). The V gene lost 3 bases and the J gene lost 1 base, with 9 bases spanning the gap. This CDR3 is built from 14 residues. The CDR3 DNA reads as TGTGCCAGTAGTATTAGGTCAGGCCAAGAGACCCAGTACTTC. It codes for CASSIRSGQETQYF.

The chain has TRBV6-1 and TRBJ2-7, with D possibly TRBD2 on 6 matching bases. The CDR3 totals 14 residues. Germline V gene sequence: CDR1 MNHNS, CDR2 SASEGT. The V and J ends lost 3 bases and 4 bases respectively, with 13 bases between them. The CDR3 coding sequence is TGTGCCAGCAGTGACCCGGGACTCACGTACGAGCAGTACTTC. Encoded protein: CASSDPGLTYEQYF.

The chain uses TRBV10-3 and TRBJ2-7; no clear D gene. The V gene's germline CDR1 is ENHRY and CDR2 SYGVKD. Trimming pared 3 bases from V and 7 bases from J, leaving 7 bases between. The CDR3 sequence is 11 residues long. CDR3 amino acids: CAISDRAEQYF. The CDR3 DNA reads TGTGCCATCAGTGATAGGGCAGAGCAGTACTTC.

The CDR3 loop is CATGQRITDTQYF. The CDR3, as DNA: TGTGCCACCGGGCAGCGTATCACAGATACGCAGTATTTT. The V and J genes are TRBV7-2 and TRBJ2-3; no clear D gene. Germline V gene data show CDR1 as SGHTA and CDR2 as FQGNSA. This CDR3 comprises 13 residues. The V end lost 10 bases, the J end lost 2 bases, and 13 bases lay between the germline ends.

The rearrangement uses TRBV6-6 and TRBJ2-3; 11 bases fit TRBD2. J was trimmed by 5 bases and V by 5 bases; bases with no gene match: 9. CDR3 length: 16 residues. Germline lookup yields CDR1 MNHNY and CDR2 SVGAGI (reference sequence). CDR3 sequence: CASSKTSGGAVDTQYF. The CDR3 DNA is TGTGCCAGCAGTAAAACTAGCGGGGGAGCGGTAGATACGCAGTATTTT.